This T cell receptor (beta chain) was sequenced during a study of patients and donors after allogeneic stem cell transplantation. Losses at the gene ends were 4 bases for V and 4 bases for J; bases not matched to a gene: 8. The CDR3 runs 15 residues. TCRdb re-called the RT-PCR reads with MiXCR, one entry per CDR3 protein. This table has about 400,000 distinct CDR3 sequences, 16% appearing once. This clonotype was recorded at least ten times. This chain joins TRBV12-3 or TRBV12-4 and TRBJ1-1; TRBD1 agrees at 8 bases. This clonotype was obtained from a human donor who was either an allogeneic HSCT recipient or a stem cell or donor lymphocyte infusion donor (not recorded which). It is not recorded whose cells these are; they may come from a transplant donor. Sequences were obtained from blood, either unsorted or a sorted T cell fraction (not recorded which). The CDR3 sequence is CASSWGGQGGTEAFF. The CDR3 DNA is TGTGCCAGCAGTTGGGGAGGACAGGGAGGCACTGAAGCTTTCTTT.